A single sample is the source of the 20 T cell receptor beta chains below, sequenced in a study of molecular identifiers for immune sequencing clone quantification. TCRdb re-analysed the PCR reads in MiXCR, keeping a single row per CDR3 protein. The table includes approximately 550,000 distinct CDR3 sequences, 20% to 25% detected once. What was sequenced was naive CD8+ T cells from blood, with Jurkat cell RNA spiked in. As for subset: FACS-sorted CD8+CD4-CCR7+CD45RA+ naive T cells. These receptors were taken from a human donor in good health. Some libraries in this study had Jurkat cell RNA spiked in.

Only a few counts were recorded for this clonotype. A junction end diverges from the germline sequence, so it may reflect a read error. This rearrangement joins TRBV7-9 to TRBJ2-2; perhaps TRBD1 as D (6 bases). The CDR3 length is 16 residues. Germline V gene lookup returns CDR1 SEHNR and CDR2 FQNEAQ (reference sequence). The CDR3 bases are TGTGCCAGCGGCTTAGAAACAGGGCGTGACACCGGGGAGCTGTTTTTT. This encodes CASGLETGRDTGELFF.

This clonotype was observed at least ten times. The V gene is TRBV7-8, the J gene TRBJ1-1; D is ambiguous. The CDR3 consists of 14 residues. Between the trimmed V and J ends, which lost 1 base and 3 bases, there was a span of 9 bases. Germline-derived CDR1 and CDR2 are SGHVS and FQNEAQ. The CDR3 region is CASSLVVGDTEAFF. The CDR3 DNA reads TGTGCCAGCAGCTTAGTTGTGGGAGACACTGAAGCTTTCTTT.

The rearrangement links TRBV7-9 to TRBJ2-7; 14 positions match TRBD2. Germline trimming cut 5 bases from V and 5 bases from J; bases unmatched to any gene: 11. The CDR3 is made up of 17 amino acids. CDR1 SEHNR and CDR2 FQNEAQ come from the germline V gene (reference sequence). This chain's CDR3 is CASSARLAGGPIHEQYF. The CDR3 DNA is TGTGCCAGCAGCGCCAGACTAGCGGGGGGGCCTATCCACGAGCAGTACTTC.

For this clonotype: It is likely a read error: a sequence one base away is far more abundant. Written as DNA, the CDR3 is TGTGCCTGCAGTTACGGGGGCATGAACACTGAAGCTTTCTTT. It specifies CACSYGGMNTEAFF. The rearrangement uses TRBV6-2 or TRBV6-3 and TRBJ1-1; tentatively, D is TRBD1 (6 bases). Germline loops: CDR1 MNHEY, CDR2 SVGEGT. CDR3 length: 14 residues.

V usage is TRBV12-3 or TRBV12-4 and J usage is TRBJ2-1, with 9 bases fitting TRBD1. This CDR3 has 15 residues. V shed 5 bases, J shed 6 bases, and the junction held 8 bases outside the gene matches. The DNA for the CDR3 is TGTGCCAGCAGTACAGGGGGCGCTGGAGTCAATGAGCAGTTCTTC. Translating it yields CASSTGGAGVNEQFF.

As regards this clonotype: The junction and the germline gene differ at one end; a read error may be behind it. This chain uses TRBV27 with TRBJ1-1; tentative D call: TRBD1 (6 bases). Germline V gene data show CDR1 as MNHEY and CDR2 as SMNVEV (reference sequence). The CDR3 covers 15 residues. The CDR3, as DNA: TGTGCCAGCAGTTCGAAAAGACAGGCGGGGACTGAAGCTTCCTTT. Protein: CASSSKRQAGTEASF.

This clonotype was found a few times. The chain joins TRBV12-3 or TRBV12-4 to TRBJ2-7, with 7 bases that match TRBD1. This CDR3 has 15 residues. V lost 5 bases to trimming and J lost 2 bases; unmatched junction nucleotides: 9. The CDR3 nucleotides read TGTGCCAGCAGTCCGCCCTGGACAGGAACCTACGAGCAGTACTTC. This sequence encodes CASSPPWTGTYEQYF.

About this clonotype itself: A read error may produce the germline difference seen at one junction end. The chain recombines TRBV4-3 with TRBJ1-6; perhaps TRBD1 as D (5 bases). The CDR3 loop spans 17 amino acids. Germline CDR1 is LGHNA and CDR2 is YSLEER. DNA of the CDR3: TGCGCCAGCAGCCAAGACGGGGGGATCTCCTATAATTCACCCCCCCACTTT. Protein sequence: CASSQDGGISYNSPPHF.

For the CDR3, the DNA is TGTGCCTGGAGTTTCCTAGCTTGGAATGAGCAGTTCTTC. Translating gives CAWSFLAWNEQFF. This chain connects TRBV30 to TRBJ2-1; possibly TRBD2 for D (5 bases). Trimming took 2 bases from V and 7 from J, leaving 12 bases between them. Germline V gives CDR1 GTSNPN, CDR2 SVGIG (reference sequence). The CDR3 length is 13 residues.

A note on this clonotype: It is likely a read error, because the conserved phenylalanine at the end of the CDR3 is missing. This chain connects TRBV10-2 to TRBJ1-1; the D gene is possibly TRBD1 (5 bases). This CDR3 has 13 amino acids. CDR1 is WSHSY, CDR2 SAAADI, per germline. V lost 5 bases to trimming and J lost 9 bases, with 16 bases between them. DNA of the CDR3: TGCGCCAGCAGTTCGGGAGGGGCGAGTCAAGCTTTCCTT. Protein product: CASSSGGASQAFL.

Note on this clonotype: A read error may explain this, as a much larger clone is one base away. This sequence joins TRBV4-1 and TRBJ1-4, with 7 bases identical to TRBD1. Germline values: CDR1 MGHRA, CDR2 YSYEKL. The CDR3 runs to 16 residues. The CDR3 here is CASSQDWRGLSEKLLF. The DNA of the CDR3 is TGCGCCAGCAGCCAAGATTGGAGGGGGCTGAGTGAAAAACTGCTTTTT.

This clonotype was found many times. The CDR3, as DNA: TGCAGCGTTGAAGATCTCTCGGGACTAGCGGGAGGGCCGGTGGAAGAGACCCAGTACTTC. Translating gives CSVEDLSGLAGGPVEETQYF. The gene calls are TRBV29-1 and TRBJ2-5; 16 bases match TRBD2. Trimming at V came to 0 bases and at J to 3 bases, leaving 13 bases not matched to a gene. Germline V gives CDR1 SQVTM, CDR2 ANQGSEA. This CDR3 comprises 20 residues.

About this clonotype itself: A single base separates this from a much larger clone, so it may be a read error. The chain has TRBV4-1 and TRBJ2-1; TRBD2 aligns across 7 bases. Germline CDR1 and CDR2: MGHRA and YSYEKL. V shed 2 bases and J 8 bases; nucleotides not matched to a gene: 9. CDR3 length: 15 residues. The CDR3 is CASSQLAEADYEQFF. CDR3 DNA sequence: TGCGCCAGCAGCCAACTAGCGGAGGCGGATTATGAGCAGTTCTTC.

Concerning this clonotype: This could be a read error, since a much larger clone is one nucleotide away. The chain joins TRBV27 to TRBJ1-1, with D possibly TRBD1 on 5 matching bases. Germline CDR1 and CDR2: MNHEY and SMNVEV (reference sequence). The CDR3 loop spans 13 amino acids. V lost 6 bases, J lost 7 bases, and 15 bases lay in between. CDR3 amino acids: CASRSTWGLEAFF. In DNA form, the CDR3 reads TGTGCCAGCAGGTCCACGTGGGGACTTGAAGCTTTCTTT.

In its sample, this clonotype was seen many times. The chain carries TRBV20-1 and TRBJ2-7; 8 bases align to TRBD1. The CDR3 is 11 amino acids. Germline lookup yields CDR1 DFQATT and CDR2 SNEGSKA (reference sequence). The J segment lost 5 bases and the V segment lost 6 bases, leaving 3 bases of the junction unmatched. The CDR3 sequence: CSAPQGDEQYF. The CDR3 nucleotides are TGCAGTGCCCCACAGGGGGACGAGCAGTACTTC.

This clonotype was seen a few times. The CDR3 DNA reads TGTGCCAGCAGCGCTCCCTTGAACACCGGGGAGCTGTTTTTT. Residues: CASSAPLNTGELFF. This rearrangement joins TRBV7-9 to TRBJ2-2; D is unresolved. The germline gives CDR1 SEHNR, CDR2 FQNEAQ (reference sequence). There are 14 residues in the CDR3. The germline V and J ends were trimmed by 5 bases and 1 base, with 8 bases remaining between them.

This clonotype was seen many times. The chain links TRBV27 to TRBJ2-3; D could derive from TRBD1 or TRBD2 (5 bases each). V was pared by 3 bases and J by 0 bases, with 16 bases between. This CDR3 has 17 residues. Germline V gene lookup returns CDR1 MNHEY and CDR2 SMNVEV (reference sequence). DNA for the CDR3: TGTGCCAGCAGTTTTCTCGCCGGGACCCATAGCACAGATACGCAGTATTTT. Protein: CASSFLAGTHSTDTQYF.

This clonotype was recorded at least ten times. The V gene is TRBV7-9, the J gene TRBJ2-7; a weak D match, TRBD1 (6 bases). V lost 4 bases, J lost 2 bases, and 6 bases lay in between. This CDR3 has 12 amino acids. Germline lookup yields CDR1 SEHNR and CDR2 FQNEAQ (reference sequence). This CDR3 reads CASSYRAYEQYF. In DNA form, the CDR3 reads TGTGCCAGCAGCTACAGGGCCTACGAGCAGTACTTC.

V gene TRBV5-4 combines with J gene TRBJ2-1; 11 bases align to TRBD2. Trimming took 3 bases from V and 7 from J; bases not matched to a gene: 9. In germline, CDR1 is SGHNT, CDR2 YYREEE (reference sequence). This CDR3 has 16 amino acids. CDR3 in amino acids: CASSSLLAGEANEQFF. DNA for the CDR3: TGTGCCAGCAGCTCCTTACTAGCGGGAGAAGCGAATGAGCAGTTCTTC.

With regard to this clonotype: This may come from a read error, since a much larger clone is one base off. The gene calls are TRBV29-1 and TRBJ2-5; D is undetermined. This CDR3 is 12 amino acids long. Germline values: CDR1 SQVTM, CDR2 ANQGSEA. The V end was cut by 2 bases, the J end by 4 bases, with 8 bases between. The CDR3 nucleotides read TGCAGCGTTGAACAGAGACGAGAGACCCAGTACTTC. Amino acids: CSVEQRRETQYF.